The entry below describes one T cell receptor beta chain. What it binds is not known. These data belong to a study of T cell responses to AZD1222 COVID-19 vaccine. TCRdb's table, derived via immunoSEQ multiplex PCR, lists solely in-frame clones and lacks some. The repertoire holds some 130,000 clones, with approximately 91% as singletons. Analyses pooled second doses at about 4 or about 12 weeks. Whole-study findings and limits: Only 5 or 6 people who got AZD1222 tested seropositive at baseline. As reported, nearly half of all spike-specific TCRs target variant regions that are unmutated. Clonal diversity was possibly underestimated; the donors were predominantly white British and more often female.

CDR1 is MDHEN, CDR2 SYDVKM, per germline. Germline trimming cut 4 bases from V and 3 bases from J; bases unmatched to any gene: 5. The CDR3 sequence is 16 residues long. V is TRBV28 and J is TRBJ1-5, with 11 bases aligning to TRBD1. The clonotype comes from an adult who received the AZD1222 COVID-19 vaccine. The sample was peripheral blood, taken 28 days after the second AZD1222 dose. The CDR3 DNA reads as TGTGCCAGCAGTTCTGTGGGACAGGGGGACAATCAGCCCCAGCATTTT. It encodes CASSSVGQGDNQPQHF.